These 18 T cell receptor beta chains were sequenced from one sample in a study of blood T cell repertoires in COVID-19. TCRdb's copy holds only in-frame clones and misses some; the assay was immunoSEQ multiplex PCR. The sample includes under 300,000 clones, around nine tenths of them seen just once. Source material: PBMCs or T cells enriched from blood (not recorded which). The receptors were gathered from a woman aged 18-35 years who had recovered from COVID-19.

This clone is a singleton in its sample. J is TRBJ1-1 and V is TRBV5-1; D possibly corresponds to TRBD1 (6 bases). V shed 5 bases and J shed 1 base, with 12 bases lying between them. The germline V gene has CDR1 SGHRS and CDR2 YFSETQ. This CDR3 region has 14 residues. The CDR3 reads CASSRGGPNTEAFF. For the CDR3, the DNA is TGCGCCAGCAGTAGGGGGGGACCGAACACTGAAGCTTTCTTT.

V usage is TRBV20-1 and J usage is TRBJ2-7, with D possibly matching TRBD2 (5 bases). Germline assignment: CDR1 DFQATT and CDR2 SNEGSKA (reference sequence). The length of the CDR3 is 13 residues. Trimming shortened V by 3 bases and J by 0 bases, and 9 bases separated the two germline ends. The CDR3 loop reads CSASSGFSYEQYF. The CDR3 DNA sequence: TGCAGTGCTAGTTCGGGGTTCTCCTACGAGCAGTACTTC.

The chain links TRBV28 to TRBJ1-1; D may be TRBD1 (6 bases). Trimming took off 4 bases at V and 4 bases at J, with 16 bases between the two ends. This CDR3 contains 15 residues. The germline CDR1 and CDR2 sequences are MDHEN and SYDVKM. Here the CDR3 DNA reads TGTGCCAGCAGTTGGAGCACAGGGTTGAGCACTGAAGCTTTCTTT. Translation: CASSWSTGLSTEAFF.

This sequence joins TRBV28 and TRBJ2-7, with 13 nucleotides matching TRBD2. This CDR3 contains 15 residues. CDR1 MDHEN and CDR2 SYDVKM come from the germline V gene. J gave up 5 bases and V 6 bases, and 7 bases lay outside the gene matches. CDR3 DNA: TGTGCCAGCAGCCCTGGACTAGCGGGAGTCAACGAGCAGTACTTC. Translation gives CASSPGLAGVNEQYF.

A single count supports this clone. CDR3 loop: CASGLSVGTVIMNTEAFF. The DNA of the CDR3 is TGTGCTAGTGGTTTGTCGGTCGGGACAGTCATCATGAACACTGAAGCTTTCTTT. This chain links TRBV12-5 with TRBJ1-1, with TRBD1 matching over 7 bases. The J segment lost 0 bases and the V segment lost 2 bases, leaving 12 bases of the junction unmatched. The CDR3 runs 18 residues. The V gene's germline CDR1 is LGHNT and CDR2 FRNRAP.

This clone has more than one count but fewer than ten. The rearrangement uses TRBV2 and TRBJ1-5, with 7 bases fitting TRBD1. Germline assignment: CDR1 SNHLY and CDR2 FYNNEI. With V trimmed by 5 bases and J by 2 bases, 6 bases remained unmatched. The CDR3 totals 15 residues. In DNA, the CDR3 is TGTGCCAGCAGTCCAGACAGGGCGGGCAATCAGCCCCAGCATTTT. Residues: CASSPDRAGNQPQHF.

The sample holds one count of this clone. The CDR3 loop reads CASTSGRELDTQYF. The CDR3 DNA follows: TGTGCCAGCACCTCCGGGAGAGAACTCGATACGCAGTATTTT. The rearrangement uses TRBV9 and TRBJ2-3, with a tentative D call TRBD2 (6 bases). The CDR3 contains 14 residues. The germline CDR1 and CDR2 sequences are SGDLS and YYNGEE. V lost 6 bases and J 6 bases, leaving 17 bases between the germline ends.

The rearrangement uses TRBV7-9 and TRBJ1-1; perhaps TRBD1 as D (6 bases). This CDR3 has 11 residues. The V gene lost 5 bases and the J gene lost 10 bases, with 11 bases spanning the gap. Germline values: CDR1 SEHNR, CDR2 FQNEAQ (reference sequence). The CDR3 loop reads CASSRTVGAFF. The CDR3 DNA sequence: TGTGCCAGCAGCAGGACAGTGGGAGCTTTCTTT.

The chain employs TRBV27 and TRBJ2-7, with D perhaps TRBD1 (5 bases). Germline CDR1 MNHEY, CDR2 SMNVEV (reference sequence). The CDR3 spans 14 residues. Trimming removed 4 bases at V and 3 bases at J, with 13 bases between. The CDR3, as DNA: TGTGCCAGCAGTTCAGGGATAGGTAACTACGAGCAGTACTTC. It translates to CASSSGIGNYEQYF.

V and J are TRBV4-1 and TRBJ2-3; the match to TRBD2 covers 12 bases. Germline assignment: CDR1 MGHRA and CDR2 YSYEKL. This CDR3 contains 17 residues. J was trimmed by 1 base and V by 2 bases; bases with no gene match: 4. In DNA form, the CDR3 reads TGCGCCAGCAGCCAAACTAGACTAGCGGGGGGCACAGATACGCAGTATTTT. Its protein is CASSQTRLAGGTDTQYF.

This clone was picked up one time. V gene TRBV2 combines with J gene TRBJ1-1; 8 positions agree with TRBD1. Trimming cost V 6 bases and J 5 bases; bases outside gene matches: 5. The length of the CDR3 is 13 residues. The germline CDR1 and CDR2 sequences are SNHLY and FYNNEI. CDR3 DNA sequence: TGTGCCAGCAGGACTGACAGGGGAACTGAAGCTTTCTTT. Its protein is CASRTDRGTEAFF. Based on the CDR3 plus reference TRBV2 and TRBJ1-1, the full variable domain is EPEVTQTPSHQVTQMGQEVILRCVPISNHLYFYWYRQILGQKVEFLVSFYNNEISEKSEIFDDQFSVERPDGSNFTLKIRSTKLEDSAMYFCASRTDRGTEAFFGQGTRLTVV.

The chain couples TRBV29-1 to TRBJ1-6; TRBD1 matches 7 bases. Germline CDR1 SQVTM, CDR2 ANQGSEA. CDR3 size: 13 residues. Trimming at V came to 6 bases and at J to 5 bases, leaving 4 bases not matched to a gene. In nucleotides, the CDR3 is TGCAGCGTAAGGACAGGAGATAATTCACCCCTCCACTTT. Residues: CSVRTGDNSPLHF.

The chain employs TRBV20-1 and TRBJ1-3; D remains ambiguous. Deletions cut 3 bases from V and 4 bases from J, with 19 bases between. The CDR3 covers 16 residues. Germline V gene sequence: CDR1 DFQATT, CDR2 SNEGSKA (reference sequence). The CDR3 is CSASKVVPGTGNTIYF. The CDR3 region has the DNA TGCAGTGCTAGTAAGGTAGTTCCAGGCACCGGAAACACCATATATTTT.

This chain links TRBV12-3 or TRBV12-4 with TRBJ2-1, with D maybe TRBD2 (5 bases). This CDR3 is built from 13 residues. V shed 6 bases and J shed 5 bases, with 11 bases lying between them. The CDR3 DNA reads TGTGCCAGCAGGACCAGCGGAAACAATGAGCAGTTCTTC. It is translated as CASRTSGNNEQFF.

The chain recombines TRBV10-3 with TRBJ2-2; 10 nucleotides match TRBD1. CDR1 and CDR2 (germline): ENHRY, SYGVKD. After removal of 10 bases from V and 7 bases from J, the junction contained 9 bases not matched to a gene. The CDR3 extends over 14 amino acids. The CDR3 coding sequence is TGTGCCACCCAGGGACAGGGGAGGAACGGGGAGCTGTTTTTT. Translating gives CATQGQGRNGELFF.

The chain has TRBV21-1 and TRBJ1-5. TRBV21-1 is flagged as a pseudogene. This CDR3 has 14 residues. The CDR3 DNA reads as TGTGCCAGCAGCGCGAGCGGCACCGATCAGCCCCAGCATTTT. Its translation is CASSASGTDQPQHF.

This sequence joins TRBV29-1 and TRBJ1-5, with D possibly matching TRBD1 (5 bases). Germline assignment: CDR1 SQVTM and CDR2 ANQGSEA. The CDR3 loop spans 13 amino acids. Between the trimmed V and J ends, which lost 3 bases and 6 bases, there was a span of 12 bases. CDR3 in amino acids: CSVEQGTGQPQHF. The CDR3 bases are TGCAGCGTTGAGCAGGGTACCGGTCAGCCCCAGCATTTT.

The sample holds a few counts of this clone. The chain carries TRBV24-1 and TRBJ2-7, with 8 bases identical to TRBD1. The length of the CDR3 is 11 residues. Germline CDR1 reads KGHDR; CDR2 reads SFDVKD. Trimming cost V 10 bases and J 5 bases; bases outside gene matches: 3. The DNA of the CDR3 is TGTGCCACTGGACAGGGTAACGAGCAGTACTTC. It specifies CATGQGNEQYF.